These T cell receptor beta chains were read from a single sample in a study of T cells after yellow fever vaccination. TCRdb reanalysed the 5' RACE reads using MiXCR and keeps one entry per CDR3 protein. The table lists fewer than 350,000 distinct CDR3 sequences, roughly 8.7% of them singletons, with roughly 17% in the top ten. This specimen was PBMCs, taken on the day of the first yellow fever vaccination. The receptors were gathered from a man between 18 and 29 years old who received the YFV17D yellow fever vaccine. Both conserved end residues are part of each CDR3. Fields, in order: clone size, D gene, J gene, V gene, CDR3 protein, CDR3 DNA. A D gene is named only where the DNA matches it firmly. Only part of the rows carry a size: once, few, many, or a class if the clone is expanded.

clone size: many; D gene: TRBD2; J gene: TRBJ2-2; V gene: TRBV7-6; CDR3 protein: CASSLTSGGSNTGELFF; CDR3 DNA: TGTGCCAGCAGCTTGACTAGCGGGGGATCAAACACCGGGGAGCTGTTTTTT
clone size: NA; D gene: NA; J gene: TRBJ2-3; V gene: TRBV7-2; CDR3 protein: CASSPRGADTQYF; CDR3 DNA: TGTGCCAGCAGCCCAAGGGGCGCAGATACGCAGTATTTT
clone size: many; D gene: NA; J gene: TRBJ2-1; V gene: TRBV30; CDR3 protein: CALMDTVTYNEQFF; CDR3 DNA: TGTGCCTTGATGGACACAGTAACCTACAATGAGCAGTTCTTC
clone size: few; D gene: TRBD1; J gene: TRBJ1-5; V gene: TRBV4-1; CDR3 protein: CASSQDKGQGAFDQPQHF; CDR3 DNA: TGCGCCAGCAGCCAAGATAAAGGACAGGGGGCATTCGATCAGCCCCAGCATTTT
clone size: NA; D gene: NA; J gene: TRBJ2-5; V gene: TRBV29-1; CDR3 protein: CSVRQAQETQYF; CDR3 DNA: TGCAGCGTGAGACAGGCTCAAGAGACCCAGTACTTC
clone size: NA; D gene: NA; J gene: TRBJ1-1; V gene: TRBV7-6; CDR3 protein: CASSSEPTGSAEAFF; CDR3 DNA: TGTGCCAGCAGCTCGGAACCTACAGGGTCGGCTGAAGCTTTCTTT
clone size: NA; D gene: NA; J gene: TRBJ2-1; V gene: TRBV24-1; CDR3 protein: CATSDYGEQFF; CDR3 DNA: TGTGCCACCAGTGATTACGGAGAGCAGTTCTTC
clone size: NA; D gene: TRBD2; J gene: TRBJ2-5; V gene: TRBV4-3; CDR3 protein: CASSQTPTSGAKETQYF; CDR3 DNA: TGCGCCAGCAGCCAAACCCCGACAAGCGGGGCAAAAGAGACCCAGTACTTC
clone size: NA; D gene: TRBD2; J gene: TRBJ2-3; V gene: TRBV10-3; CDR3 protein: CTIRATSGGGGTDTQYF; CDR3 DNA: TGTACCATCAGGGCAACTAGCGGGGGCGGCGGGACAGATACGCAGTATTTT
clone size: NA; D gene: NA; J gene: TRBJ2-5; V gene: TRBV7-2; CDR3 protein: CASSPPGISLGKTQYF; CDR3 DNA: TGTGCCAGCAGTCCACCAGGGATTTCGCTTGGAAAGACCCAGTACTTC
clone size: few; D gene: NA; J gene: TRBJ2-5; V gene: TRBV6-5; CDR3 protein: CASSFRQGWETQYF; CDR3 DNA: TGTGCCAGCAGTTTCAGGCAGGGCTGGGAGACCCAGTACTTC
clone size: many; D gene: NA; J gene: TRBJ1-2; V gene: TRBV2; CDR3 protein: CASSEGQGGYGYTF; CDR3 DNA: TGTGCCAGCAGTGAAGGGCAGGGAGGTTATGGCTACACCTTC
clone size: NA; D gene: NA; J gene: TRBJ2-1; V gene: TRBV7-2; CDR3 protein: CASSPVADRYNEQFF; CDR3 DNA: TGTGCCAGCAGCCCGGTAGCGGACAGGTACAATGAGCAGTTCTTC
clone size: few; D gene: TRBD1; J gene: TRBJ1-5; V gene: TRBV6-2/TRBV6-3; CDR3 protein: CASSRIRTGAHQPQHF; CDR3 DNA: TGTGCCAGCAGTCGGATCCGGACAGGAGCGCATCAGCCCCAGCATTTT
clone size: many; D gene: TRBD1; J gene: TRBJ2-7; V gene: TRBV7-2; CDR3 protein: CASSLTTGPYEQYF; CDR3 DNA: TGTGCCAGCAGCTTAACGACAGGGCCTTACGAGCAGTACTTC
clone size: few; D gene: TRBD2; J gene: TRBJ2-5; V gene: TRBV5-1; CDR3 protein: CASSRTSGVQETQYF; CDR3 DNA: TGCGCCAGCAGCCGGACTAGCGGGGTCCAAGAGACCCAGTACTTC
clone size: NA; D gene: NA; J gene: TRBJ1-2; V gene: TRBV4-2; CDR3 protein: CASSQDEKGGYGYTF; CDR3 DNA: TGTGCCAGCAGCCAAGATGAGAAGGGAGGCTATGGCTACACCTTC